This T cell receptor (beta chain) was obtained from a study of CD4 T cells in relation to SARS-CoV-2 and coronaviruses. Study summary: ViraFEST: approximately eleven-day antigen culture of PBMCs, then TCR beta CDR3 sequencing. Negative control cultures got HIV-1 Nef peptides or no peptide.

Method: immunoSEQ multiplex PCR; TCRdb's copy keeps in-frame clones and lacks some. The table has roughly 14,000 clones, 76% seen once. Unexposed donor CD4+ T cells date from about 2011-2018, before the COVID-19 pandemic. CD4+ T cells were isolated from the cells after around 11 days of culture. Fresh IL-2 medium replaced half the medium on days 3 and 7. Per the germline V gene, CDR1 is SGHAT and CDR2 is FQNNGV. V lost 0 bases and J lost 5, with 17 bases in between. The CDR3 has 17 residues. Study-wide points: Samples before the pandemic and after infection were not matched within any donor.

Worth noting for this clone: Its specificity is not known.

This receptor was identified in a human donor in good health. The sequencing input was CD4+ T cells from PBMCs, cultured in vitro. The chain combines TRBV11-2 with TRBJ2-1; D may be TRBD2 (6 bases). The CDR3 DNA follows: TGTGCCAGCAGCTTAGACTTCGGGACTGGGGTCCACAATGAGCAGTTCTTC. Its protein product is CASSLDFGTGVHNEQFF.